This T cell receptor beta chain emerged from a study of blood T cells in healthy people across ages. Germline V gene lookup returns CDR1 MNHEY and CDR2 SVGAGI. Unmatched junction bases numbered 7, after V lost 5 bases and J lost 0 bases. This CDR3 has 15 amino acids. Using a J-beta primer mix together with a sample-barcoded 5' primer, a second PCR was run for about 6 to 11 cycles. Using its own MiXCR run on the 5' RACE reads, TCRdb lists one record per CDR3 protein. This table has hundreds of thousands of distinct CDR3 sequences, roughly 56% appearing once. The TCR sequence derives from a man aged 35-49 years in good health. Sequencing was done on a sample of blood. This chain connects TRBV6-5 to TRBJ2-7; 7 nucleotides align to TRBD1. The CDR3 DNA sequence: TGTGCCAGCAGTGCCCGAACAGGGGCCTCCTACGAGCAGTACTTC. Translation: CASSARTGASYEQYF.